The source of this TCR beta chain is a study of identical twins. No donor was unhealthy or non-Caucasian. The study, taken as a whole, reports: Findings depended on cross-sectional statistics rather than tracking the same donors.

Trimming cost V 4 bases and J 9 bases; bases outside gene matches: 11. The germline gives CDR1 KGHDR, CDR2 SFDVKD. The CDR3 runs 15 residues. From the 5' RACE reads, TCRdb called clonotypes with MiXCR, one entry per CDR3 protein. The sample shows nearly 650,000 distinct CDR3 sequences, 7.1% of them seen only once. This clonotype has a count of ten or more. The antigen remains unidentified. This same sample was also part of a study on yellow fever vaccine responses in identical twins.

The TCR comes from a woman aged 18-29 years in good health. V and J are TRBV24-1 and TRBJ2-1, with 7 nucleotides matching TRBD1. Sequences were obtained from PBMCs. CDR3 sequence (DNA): TGTGCCACCAGTGAACTGGACAGGAATAGGGGTGAGCAGTTCTTC. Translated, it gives CATSELDRNRGEQFF.